The 25 T cell receptor beta chains below were found in one sample sequenced in a study of blood T cell repertoires in COVID-19. TCRdb's copy holds only in-frame clones and misses some; the assay was immunoSEQ multiplex PCR. The sample contains some 190,000 clones, about 88% of which appear only once. Sequenced sample: peripheral blood. The receptors were gathered from a woman in her thirties or forties who had recovered from COVID-19.

There are a few counts of this clone. The chain joins TRBV11-1 to TRBJ2-3, with 7 bases aligning to TRBD1. The CDR3 is 14 amino acids. The V segment lost 1 base and the J segment 4 bases; nucleotides outside the gene matches: 2. Germline V gene sequence: CDR1 SGHAT, CDR2 FQDESV (reference sequence). This CDR3 is CASSLVGGADTQYF. Here the CDR3 DNA reads TGTGCCAGCAGCTTAGTAGGGGGCGCAGATACGCAGTATTTT.

This clone has a single count. This chain uses TRBV28 with TRBJ1-2; 7 nucleotides align to TRBD1. The CDR3 extends over 16 amino acids. Germline loops: CDR1 MDHEN, CDR2 SYDVKM. The V and J ends lost 3 bases and 4 bases, in that order; junction bases with no gene match: 11. The CDR3 DNA reads as TGTGCCAGCAGTTTCCCCCCGGGAGGGGGCTCCTATGGCTACACCTTC. Translating gives CASSFPPGGGSYGYTF.

The CDR3 spells CASSLGASGDIYEQYF. The CDR3 coding sequence is TGCGCCAGCAGCCTAGGGGCTAGCGGAGATATCTACGAGCAGTACTTC. This rearrangement joins TRBV4-1 to TRBJ2-7, with TRBD2 identical over 7 bases. The ends lost 4 bases at V and 3 bases at J; junction bases unmatched: 12. In germline, CDR1 is MGHRA, CDR2 YSYEKL. There are 16 residues in the CDR3.

As for this clone: This specimen includes other DNA sequences encoding the same CDR3. The chain is built from TRBV9 and TRBJ2-2, with 9 bases aligning to TRBD2. The germline gives CDR1 SGDLS, CDR2 YYNGEE. The CDR3 runs 15 residues. The V segment lost 2 bases and the J segment 3 bases; nucleotides outside the gene matches: 2. The CDR3 DNA sequence: TGTGCCAGCAGCGTTACTAGCGGGTACACCGGGGAGCTGTTTTTT. Protein sequence: CASSVTSGYTGELFF.

The chain employs TRBV28 and TRBJ1-2, with a possible D match to TRBD1 (6 bases). Germline V CDR1 and CDR2: MDHEN, SYDVKM. This CDR3 has 12 amino acids. V shed 2 bases and J shed 8 bases, with 9 bases lying between them. Written as DNA, the CDR3 is TGTGCCAGCAGTTTAGCGGGGGGCGGCTACACCTTC. Protein product: CASSLAGGGYTF.

The gene calls are TRBV11-2 and TRBJ2-1; D is ambiguous. Trimming stripped 5 bases from V and 7 bases from J, with 6 bases between. The germline V gene has CDR1 SGHAT and CDR2 FQNNGV. The CDR3 has 11 amino acids. In DNA, the CDR3 is TGTGCCAGCAGCCGTCCGAATGAGCAGTTCTTC. Residues: CASSRPNEQFF.

The gene calls are TRBV5-1 and TRBJ2-5, with 9 bases identical to TRBD2. The trim removed 4 bases at V and 5 bases at J, leaving 9 bases unmatched. The CDR3 consists of 15 residues. CDR1 SGHRS and CDR2 YFSETQ come from the germline V gene. CDR3 sequence reads: CASSPGAGGGETQYF. CDR3 DNA sequence: TGCGCCAGCAGCCCGGGAGCGGGAGGTGGGGAGACCCAGTACTTC.

The chain couples TRBV3-1 (or the pseudogene TRBV3-2) to TRBJ1-2; D uncertain. Germline V CDR1 and CDR2: LGHDT, YNNKEL (reference sequence). This CDR3 region has 14 residues. The V and J ends lost 7 bases and 7 bases respectively, with 19 bases between them. CDR3 region: CASTSSGRAGGYTF. CDR3 in DNA: TGTGCCAGCACTAGTTCGGGGAGGGCGGGTGGCTACACCTTC.

The chain combines TRBV28 with TRBJ2-7; 15 bases line up with TRBD2. Trimming removed 6 bases from V and 7 bases from J; junction bases left unmatched: 10. Germline CDR1 is MDHEN and CDR2 is SYDVKM. The CDR3 extends over 16 amino acids. The CDR3 here is CASSRMGLAGGREQYF. DNA for the CDR3: TGTGCCAGCAGCCGCATGGGACTAGCGGGAGGCAGGGAGCAGTACTTC.

The V call is TRBV6-4, the J call TRBJ2-2; tentative D call: TRBD2 (5 bases). Trimming stripped 6 bases from V and 2 bases from J, with 10 bases between. The CDR3 loop spans 14 amino acids. Germline loops: CDR1 MRHNA, CDR2 SNTAGT. CDR3 protein: CASRIEGNTGELFF. The CDR3 nucleotides are TGTGCCAGCAGAATAGAGGGAAACACCGGGGAGCTGTTTTTT.

V usage is TRBV27 and J usage is TRBJ2-5, with D hard to call. This CDR3 has 14 residues. Deletions cut 4 bases from V and 7 bases from J, with 16 bases between. From germline, CDR1 is MNHEY and CDR2 SMNVEV (reference sequence). The CDR3: CASSSFPRRRTQYF. The DNA for the CDR3 is TGTGCCAGCAGTTCCTTCCCGCGGAGAAGGACCCAGTACTTC.

This chain connects TRBV7-3 to TRBJ1-1; tentatively, D is TRBD1 (6 bases). CDR3 length: 20 residues. Trimming took off 0 bases at V and 2 bases at J, with 25 bases between the two ends. Germline loops: CDR1 SGHTA, CDR2 FQGTGA. This chain's CDR3 is CASSLTGYGQPSNLNTEAFF. CDR3 nucleotide sequence: TGTGCCAGCAGCTTAACAGGGTATGGACAGCCCTCGAATTTAAACACTGAAGCTTTCTTT. Based on the CDR3 plus reference TRBV7-3 and TRBJ1-1, the full variable domain is GAGVSQTPSNKVTEKGKYVELRCDPISGHTALYWYRQSLGQGPEFLIYFQGTGAADDSGLPNDRFFAVRPEGSVSTLKIQRTERGDSAVYLCASSLTGYGQPSNLNTEAFFGQGTRLTVV.

The chain links TRBV6-2 or TRBV6-3 to TRBJ2-7, with TRBD1 as a possible D gene (6 bases). In germline, CDR1 is MNHEY, CDR2 SVGEGT. The CDR3 covers 17 residues. Trimming took 4 bases from V and 3 from J, leaving 22 bases between them. In DNA, the CDR3 is TGTGCCAGCAGTTCCGCAACCCCGACAGGCGGAGACTACGAGCAGTACTTC. Translating it yields CASSSATPTGGDYEQYF.

The chain carries TRBV29-1 and TRBJ1-2; TRBD1 agrees at 9 bases. The V segment lost 3 bases and the J segment 0 bases; nucleotides outside the gene matches: 2. The V gene's germline CDR1 is SQVTM and CDR2 ANQGSEA. CDR3 length: 14 amino acids. The CDR3 reads CSVERTGANYGYTF. CDR3 nucleotide sequence: TGCAGCGTTGAGAGGACAGGGGCTAACTATGGCTACACCTTC.

This chain connects TRBV11-1 to TRBJ2-1; TRBD2 agrees at 12 bases. The CDR3 length is 15 residues. Germline V gene sequence: CDR1 SGHAT, CDR2 FQDESV (reference sequence). Trimming at V came to 5 bases and at J to 6 bases, leaving 5 bases not matched to a gene. The CDR3 DNA follows: TGTGCCAGCAGCACTGGACTAGCGGGGCCCAATGAGCAGTTCTTC. Translation: CASSTGLAGPNEQFF.

The rearrangement uses TRBV6-5 and TRBJ1-1; 11 positions match TRBD1. The germline V gene has CDR1 MNHEY and CDR2 SVGAGI. This CDR3 has 16 residues. The V and J ends lost 2 bases and 5 bases, in that order; junction bases with no gene match: 7. CDR3 in amino acids: CASSYTSGTGGTEAFF. The CDR3 nucleotides are TGTGCCAGCAGTTACACTTCCGGGACAGGGGGGACTGAAGCTTTCTTT.

V usage is TRBV6-5 and J usage is TRBJ2-2; 7 bases match TRBD1. CDR3 length equals 14 residues. In germline, CDR1 is MNHEY, CDR2 SVGAGI. Unmatched junction bases numbered 10, after V lost 7 bases and J lost 8 bases. The CDR3 DNA reads as TGTGCCAGCATCCAGGGGGTCCAGGGAGGGGAGCTGTTTTTT. Amino acid sequence: CASIQGVQGGELFF.

V gene TRBV15 combines with J gene TRBJ2-1; D is undetermined. Germline V gene sequence: CDR1 LNHNV, CDR2 YYDKDF (reference sequence). The CDR3 spans 16 residues. Trimming took 1 base from V and 0 from J, leaving 10 bases between them. The CDR3 bases are TGTGCCACCAGCAGAGGAATCGAGAGCTCCTACAATGAGCAGTTCTTC. As protein: CATSRGIESSYNEQFF.

V gene TRBV28 combines with J gene TRBJ1-1, with TRBD1 as a possible D gene (6 bases). The CDR3 sequence is 15 residues long. Trimming stripped 2 bases from V and 5 bases from J, with 15 bases between. Germline lookup yields CDR1 MDHEN and CDR2 SYDVKM. In nucleotides, the CDR3 is TGTGCCAGCAGTTTAATAGGCCAGGGGAATACTGAAGCTTTCTTT. Residues: CASSLIGQGNTEAFF.

The chain uses TRBV12-2 and TRBJ2-3; the table's D call of TRBD2 was not tested on the DNA. TRBV12-2 counts as a pseudogene. This CDR3 comprises 17 residues. The CDR3 DNA reads TGTGCAAGTCGACGGGCTAGCGGGAGGACTAGCACAGATACGCAGTATTTT. It translates to CASRRASGRTSTDTQYF.

The genes are TRBV28 and TRBJ2-7, with 8 nucleotides matching TRBD1. CDR3 size: 15 residues. The V gene's germline CDR1 is MDHEN and CDR2 SYDVKM. Trimming at V came to 4 bases and at J to 0 bases, leaving 5 bases not matched to a gene. In DNA, the CDR3 is TGTGCCAGCAGTTCCGGACAGGGCCTCTCCTACGAGCAGTACTTC. Translated, it gives CASSSGQGLSYEQYF.

V and J are TRBV25-1 and TRBJ2-5; 8 bases are a match to TRBD2. Germline loops: CDR1 MGHDK, CDR2 SYGVNS. The CDR3 has 13 residues. V lost 7 bases to trimming and J lost 4 bases; unmatched junction nucleotides: 5. CDR3: CASTRSGRETQYF. The CDR3 nucleotides are TGTGCCAGCACCAGAAGCGGGAGAGAGACCCAGTACTTC.

V gene TRBV27 combines with J gene TRBJ1-6; 7 positions agree with TRBD1. The CDR3 sequence is 15 residues long. Germline assignment: CDR1 MNHEY and CDR2 SMNVEV (reference sequence). V was pared by 5 bases and J by 6 bases, with 7 bases of the junction left unmatched. DNA for the CDR3: TGTGCCAGCAGTGTAACAGGGGTCGGTAATTCACCCCTCCACTTT. Translating it yields CASSVTGVGNSPLHF.

This chain joins TRBV10-3 and TRBJ2-5; 9 nucleotides line up with TRBD2. The ends lost 8 bases at V and 3 bases at J; junction bases unmatched: 4. CDR3 size: 13 residues. Germline V gene sequence: CDR1 ENHRY, CDR2 SYGVKD. The CDR3 coding sequence is TGTGCCATCCGGGCTAGCGGGGAAGAGACCCAGTACTTC. This gives the protein CAIRASGEETQYF.

The chain couples TRBV9 to TRBJ1-6, with 9 bases matching TRBD1. Germline CDR1 SGDLS, CDR2 YYNGEE. The CDR3 sequence is 17 residues long. The J segment lost 10 bases and the V segment lost 2 bases, leaving 13 bases of the junction unmatched. Here the CDR3 reads CASSVSRDRDFRSPLHF. The CDR3 DNA is TGTGCCAGCAGCGTCTCGCGGGACAGGGATTTTCGATCACCCCTCCACTTT. The full variable domain, in which reference TRBV9 and TRBJ1-6 provide the parts outside the CDR3, is DSGVTQTPKHLITATGQRVTLRCSPRSGDLSVYWYQQSLDQGLQFLIQYYNGEERAKGNILERFSAQQFPDLHSELNLSSLELGDSALYFCASSVSRDRDFRSPLHFGNGTRLTVT.